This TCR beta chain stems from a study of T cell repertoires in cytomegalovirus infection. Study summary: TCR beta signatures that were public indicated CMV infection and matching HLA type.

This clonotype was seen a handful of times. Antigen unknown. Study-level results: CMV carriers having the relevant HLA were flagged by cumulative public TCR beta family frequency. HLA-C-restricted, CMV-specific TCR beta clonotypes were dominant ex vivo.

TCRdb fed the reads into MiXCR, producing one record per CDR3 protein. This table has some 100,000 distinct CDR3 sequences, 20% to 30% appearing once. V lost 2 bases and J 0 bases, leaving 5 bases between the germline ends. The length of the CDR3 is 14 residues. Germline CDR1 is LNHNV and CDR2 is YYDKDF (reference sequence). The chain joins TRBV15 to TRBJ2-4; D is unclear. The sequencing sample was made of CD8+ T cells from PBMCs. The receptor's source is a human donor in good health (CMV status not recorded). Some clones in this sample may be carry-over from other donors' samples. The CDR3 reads CATSRMTAKNIQYF. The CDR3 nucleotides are TGTGCCACCAGCAGAATGACAGCCAAAAACATTCAGTACTTC.